A single sample is the source of the 6 T cell receptor beta chains below, sequenced in a study of blood T cell repertoires in COVID-19. Repertoires were generated with immunoSEQ multiplex PCR, while TCRdb's copy carries only in-frame clones and drops some. The sample lists roughly 300,000 clones, around 87% occurring once. Sample: PBMCs or T cells enriched from blood (not recorded which). These receptors were obtained from a woman in her thirties who had recovered from COVID-19.

J is TRBJ2-7 and V is TRBV30, with 7 bases fitting TRBD1. From germline, CDR1 is GTSNPN and CDR2 SVGIG (reference sequence). The CDR3 is 15 amino acids. Trimming at V came to 0 bases and at J to 2 bases, leaving 7 bases not matched to a gene. This CDR3 reads CAWSVPWQGAYEQYF. CDR3 DNA: TGTGCCTGGAGTGTACCGTGGCAGGGGGCCTACGAGCAGTACTTC.

The chain recombines TRBV2 with TRBJ2-7; maybe TRBD2 (5 bases). V dropped 5 bases and J dropped 0 bases, with 8 bases sitting between them. Looked up from germline, CDR1 is SNHLY and CDR2 is FYNNEI. The CDR3 sequence is 13 residues long. The CDR3 sequence: CASSRTFSYEQYF. In DNA, the CDR3 is TGTGCCAGCAGTAGGACTTTCTCCTACGAGCAGTACTTC.

The genes are TRBV3-1 (or the pseudogene TRBV3-2) and TRBJ1-1; tentative D call: TRBD1 (5 bases). CDR3 length: 18 residues. Per the germline V gene, CDR1 is LGHDT and CDR2 is YNNKEL (reference sequence). V was pared by 1 base and J by 1 base, with 19 bases between. The CDR3 DNA reads TGTGCCAGCAGCCAAGGGGCGGGGCCTCTAGGGTGGAACACTGAAGCTTTCTTT. Protein product: CASSQGAGPLGWNTEAFF.

The chain has TRBV5-1 and TRBJ2-2, with 9 bases lining up with TRBD1. V dropped 4 bases and J dropped 4; count of bases not matched to a gene: 8. The CDR3 length is 16 residues. Germline CDR1 is SGHRS and CDR2 is YFSETQ. The CDR3: CASSLRTGVRTGELFF. The DNA of the CDR3 is TGCGCCAGCAGCCTCCGGACAGGGGTACGCACCGGGGAGCTGTTTTTT.

The gene calls are TRBV11-2 and TRBJ1-2, with TRBD1 matching over 8 bases. CDR1 SGHAT and CDR2 FQNNGV come from the germline V gene. V dropped 7 bases and J dropped 5; count of bases not matched to a gene: 9. This CDR3 contains 14 residues. The CDR3 coding sequence is TGTGCCAGCACCCTCTCGACAGGGGCTTATGGCTACACCTTC. It codes for CASTLSTGAYGYTF.

The chain combines TRBV4-1 with TRBJ2-3; D not certain. The germline CDR1 and CDR2 sequences are MGHRA and YSYEKL. CDR3 length: 15 amino acids. Between the trimmed V and J ends, which lost 7 bases and 4 bases, there was a span of 18 bases. The CDR3 nucleotides read TGCGCCAGCACCCAGAGTCAGTTGGGCCCAGATACGCAGTATTTT. It codes for CASTQSQLGPDTQYF.